This passage covers 30 T cell receptor beta chains from one sample sequenced in a study of blood T cell repertoires in COVID-19. Profiled with immunoSEQ multiplex PCR; TCRdb holds only in-frame clones, not every one. The sample contains 55,000 to 90,000 clones, around 90% of which appear only once. Input material: peripheral blood. Receptor source: a human donor in a cohort sampled during active COVID-19.

The gene calls are TRBV6-5 and TRBJ2-1; 7 nucleotides line up with TRBD1. The junction had 9 bases not matched to a gene; V was cut back by 2 bases and J by 14 bases. The CDR3 has 13 amino acids. Germline V gene data show CDR1 as MNHEY and CDR2 as SVGAGI. The CDR3 nucleotides are TGTGCCAGCAGTTACGACCGAGGACAGGTTAAGTTCTTC. It specifies CASSYDRGQVKFF.

J is TRBJ2-5 and V is TRBV7-3, with a tentative D call TRBD1 (6 bases). Germline assignment: CDR1 SGHTA and CDR2 FQGTGA. Trimming took off 5 bases at V and 4 bases at J, with 14 bases between the two ends. This CDR3 is 14 amino acids long. This CDR3 is CASSPNRVGETQYF. CDR3 nucleotides: TGTGCCAGCAGCCCGAACAGGGTCGGAGAGACCCAGTACTTC.

The V call is TRBV28, the J call TRBJ2-2; possible D gene TRBD2, 6 bases. CDR1 is MDHEN, CDR2 SYDVKM, per germline. This CDR3 is built from 14 residues. Between the trimmed V and J ends, which lost 7 bases and 4 bases, there was a span of 13 bases. This chain's CDR3 is CASIGGTPTGELFF. CDR3 DNA sequence: TGTGCCAGCATAGGCGGGACCCCCACCGGGGAGCTGTTTTTT.

This clone was picked up one time. The chain uses TRBV11-3 and TRBJ2-5, with D unresolved. V gave up 3 bases and J gave up 5 bases, with 7 bases separating them. The CDR3 length is 12 residues. Looked up from germline, CDR1 is SGHNT and CDR2 is YENEEA. The CDR3 DNA sequence: TGTGCCAGCAGCTTTGGAGAGGAGACCCAGTACTTC. Translation gives CASSFGEETQYF.

The genes are TRBV28 and TRBJ2-1; no clear D. Germline CDR1 reads MDHEN; CDR2 reads SYDVKM. The ends were cut back, 6 bases at V and 3 bases at J, with 6 bases in the middle. This CDR3 has 12 amino acids. The DNA for the CDR3 is TGTGCCAGCAGGGTACACTACAATGAGCAGTTCTTC. It translates to CASRVHYNEQFF.

The chain is built from TRBV4-2 and TRBJ2-1, with 10 bases that match TRBD2. The trim removed 4 bases at V and 0 bases at J, leaving 3 bases unmatched. The CDR3 is made up of 16 amino acids. Per the germline V gene, CDR1 is LGHNA and CDR2 is YNFKEQ. The CDR3 loop is CASSLVAGGSYNEQFF. The CDR3 DNA sequence: TGTGCCAGCAGCCTCGTAGCGGGAGGCTCCTACAATGAGCAGTTCTTC.

CDR3 in DNA: TGTGCCAGCAGCGTGACTAGCGGGCTAGACAATGAGCAGTTCTTC. It codes for CASSVTSGLDNEQFF. The rearrangement joins TRBV7-9 to TRBJ2-1; 10 bases fit TRBD2. The trim removed 5 bases at V and 5 bases at J, leaving 6 bases unmatched. The CDR3 spans 15 residues. Germline V CDR1 and CDR2: SEHNR, FQNEAQ (reference sequence).

CDR3 residues: CASSSSSYEQYF. The CDR3 nucleotides are TGTGCCAGCAGTTCCAGCTCCTACGAGCAGTACTTC. This chain uses TRBV11-2 with TRBJ2-7; D unresolved. The germline V gene encodes CDR1 SGHAT and CDR2 FQNNGV. CDR3 length equals 12 residues. Trimming shortened V by 6 bases and J by 0 bases, and 6 bases separated the two germline ends.

This chain links TRBV11-3 with TRBJ2-3; 7 nucleotides match TRBD2. Trimming cost V 1 base and J 7 bases; bases outside gene matches: 8. The CDR3 extends over 15 amino acids. The germline gives CDR1 SGHNT, CDR2 YENEEA. In DNA form, the CDR3 reads TGTGCCAGCAGCTTAGGACTAGCCCTCTCATATACGCAGTATTTT. Its translation: CASSLGLALSYTQYF.

In its sample, this clone was seen once. The rearrangement uses TRBV5-4 and TRBJ2-3, with TRBD1 matching over 10 bases. The CDR3 is 16 amino acids. V shed 4 bases and J 3 bases; nucleotides not matched to a gene: 8. Germline V lookup: CDR1 SGHNT, CDR2 YYREEE (reference sequence). The CDR3: CASSLTGQGLTDTQYF. CDR3 sequence (DNA): TGTGCCAGCAGCCTCACGGGACAGGGGTTAACAGATACGCAGTATTTT.

The chain has TRBV6-6 and TRBJ1-1; 7 bases are shared with TRBD1. The trim removed 3 bases at V and 3 bases at J, leaving 7 bases unmatched. The CDR3 is made up of 15 amino acids. The germline V gene encodes CDR1 MNHNY and CDR2 SVGAGI (reference sequence). DNA for the CDR3: TGTGCCAGCAGTTATGACAGGGATGGGGACACTGAAGCTTTCTTT. Residues: CASSYDRDGDTEAFF.

This chain connects TRBV28 to TRBJ2-2; 9 bases are a match to TRBD2. Trimming at V came to 5 bases and at J to 6 bases, leaving 7 bases not matched to a gene. Germline values: CDR1 MDHEN, CDR2 SYDVKM. The CDR3 is 15 amino acids. CDR3 amino acids: CASSLGAGGSGELFF. The CDR3 DNA sequence: TGTGCCAGCAGTCTTGGCGCGGGAGGGTCCGGGGAGCTGTTTTTT.

The chain links TRBV2 to TRBJ2-7; D perhaps matches TRBD1 (6 bases). CDR1 and CDR2 from the germline V gene are SNHLY and FYNNEI. The germline V and J ends were trimmed by 6 bases and 2 bases, with 14 bases remaining between them. CDR3 length: 14 amino acids. The CDR3 loop reads CASSPRQGPYEQYV. Written as DNA, the CDR3 is TGTGCCAGCAGCCCTAGGCAGGGGCCCTACGAGCAGTACGTC.

CDR3 sequence: CASSRDRGFPEQYF. The CDR3 DNA is TGTGCCAGCAGCAGGGACAGGGGATTCCCCGAGCAGTACTTC. V is TRBV5-5 and J is TRBJ2-7; 10 bases are a match to TRBD1. The germline V gene has CDR1 SGHKS and CDR2 YYEKEE (reference sequence). Trimming removed 4 bases from V and 6 bases from J; junction bases left unmatched: 7. CDR3 length: 14 amino acids.

The CDR3 loop reads CSVGGLSLSGANVLTF. For the CDR3, the DNA is TGCAGCGTTGGGGGACTTTCACTATCTGGGGCCAACGTCCTGACTTTC. This chain uses TRBV29-1 with TRBJ2-6; D possibly corresponds to TRBD2 (6 bases). This CDR3 has 16 amino acids. CDR1 SQVTM and CDR2 ANQGSEA come from the germline V gene. The ends were cut back, 4 bases at V and 1 base at J, with 14 bases in the middle.

The rearrangement uses TRBV6-5 and TRBJ2-7; 10 positions agree with TRBD2. The germline V gene has CDR1 MNHEY and CDR2 SVGAGI. This CDR3 has 14 amino acids. After removal of 8 bases from V and 0 bases from J, the junction contained 4 bases not matched to a gene. CDR3 nucleotide sequence: TGTGCCAGCGTAAGCGGGAGGGCCTCCTACGAGCAGTACGTC. It yields the protein CASVSGRASYEQYV.

This sequence joins TRBV3-1 (or the pseudogene TRBV3-2) and TRBJ2-1; D possibly corresponds to TRBD2 (6 bases). The CDR3 contains 13 residues. The V gene's germline CDR1 is LGHDT and CDR2 YNNKEL (reference sequence). V lost 5 bases and J lost 4, with 9 bases in between. The CDR3 coding sequence is TGTGCCAGCAGCAGTAGCGGTTACAATGAGCAGTTCTTC. Protein: CASSSSGYNEQFF.

The V and J genes are TRBV5-1 and TRBJ2-1; 9 bases agree with TRBD2. V lost 1 base and J lost 15; bases outside the gene matches: 11. The CDR3 loop spans 14 amino acids. Germline assignment: CDR1 SGHRS and CDR2 YFSETQ. In nucleotides, the CDR3 is TGCGCCAGCAGCTTGCGAGCGGGAGGAGAGGGGCGGTTCTTC. As protein: CASSLRAGGEGRFF.

This chain links TRBV24-1 with TRBJ2-7, with TRBD2 matching over 8 bases. The V gene's germline CDR1 is KGHDR and CDR2 SFDVKD. V dropped 7 bases and J dropped 5; count of bases not matched to a gene: 9. This CDR3 has 14 amino acids. CDR3 nucleotides: TGTGCCACCAGGCCCCCAGCGGGAGTTAACGAGCAGTACGTC. This codes for CATRPPAGVNEQYV.

This CDR3 reads CASSDMGQGALGYTF. In nucleotides, the CDR3 is TGTGCCAGCAGTGACATGGGACAGGGGGCGCTTGGCTACACCTTC. This sequence joins TRBV6-1 and TRBJ1-2; 12 nucleotides align to TRBD1. This CDR3 has 15 amino acids. Germline CDR1 and CDR2: MNHNS and SASEGT. The junction had 6 bases not matched to a gene; V was cut back by 3 bases and J by 7 bases.

The rearrangement uses TRBV5-4 and TRBJ2-3; D ambiguous. In germline, CDR1 is SGHNT, CDR2 YYREEE (reference sequence). V lost 0 bases and J 0 bases, leaving 11 bases between the germline ends. The CDR3 consists of 16 residues. CDR3 bases: TGTGCCAGCAGCTTGGGAGGCACTACGAGCACAGATACGCAGTATTTT. Its protein is CASSLGGTTSTDTQYF.

The chain uses TRBV10-2 and TRBJ1-2; D not certain. CDR3 length: 12 residues. Germline CDR1 WSHSY, CDR2 SAAADI. V was cut by 3 bases and J by 2 bases, with 4 bases left in between. The CDR3 spells CASSDRNYGYTF. The CDR3 nucleotides are TGCGCCAGCAGTGACAGGAACTATGGCTACACCTTC.

The rearrangement uses TRBV6-1 and TRBJ2-5; TRBD1 agrees at 7 bases. The J segment lost 6 bases and the V segment lost 3 bases, leaving 7 bases of the junction unmatched. This CDR3 region has 14 residues. Germline V gene sequence: CDR1 MNHNS, CDR2 SASEGT. The CDR3 DNA reads TGTGCCAGCAGTGATGGACAGGAAGGGAAGACCCAGTACTTC. Its protein product is CASSDGQEGKTQYF.

The rearrangement uses TRBV11-2 and TRBJ1-1; D ambiguous. CDR1 SGHAT and CDR2 FQNNGV come from the germline V gene. Trimming pared 7 bases from V and 1 base from J, leaving 13 bases between. This CDR3 spans 14 amino acids. CDR3 in DNA: TGTGCCAGCACCCCTAGGTTAGCGAACACTGAAGCTTTCTTT. This codes for CASTPRLANTEAFF. Filled out from reference TRBV11-2 and TRBJ1-1, the complete variable domain reads EAGVAQSPRYKIIEKRQSVAFWCNPISGHATLYWYQQILGQGPKLLIQFQNNGVVDDSQLPKDRFSAERLKGVDSTLKIQPAKLEDSAVYLCASTPRLANTEAFFGQGTRLTVV.

This sequence joins TRBV10-2 and TRBJ2-5; 7 positions match TRBD1. Germline CDR1 and CDR2: WSHSY and SAAADI. V gave up 1 base and J gave up 5 bases; unmatched junction bases: 4. The CDR3 has 14 amino acids. In DNA form, the CDR3 reads TGCGCCAGCAGTGAGTACGACAGGGCGGAGACCCAGTACTTC. The encoded protein is CASSEYDRAETQYF.

J is TRBJ2-5 and V is TRBV6-1; 13 bases line up with TRBD2. Germline V gene sequence: CDR1 MNHNS, CDR2 SASEGT. V lost 3 bases to trimming and J lost 6 bases; unmatched junction nucleotides: 4. The CDR3 extends over 15 amino acids. The CDR3 DNA sequence: TGTGCCAGCAGTGACGGGACTAGCGGGACGAAGACCCAGTACTTC. Protein sequence: CASSDGTSGTKTQYF.

This rearrangement joins TRBV11-1 to TRBJ2-3; 7 bases match TRBD1. This CDR3 region has 14 residues. The ends lost 1 base at V and 5 bases at J; junction bases unmatched: 3. Germline V lookup: CDR1 SGHAT, CDR2 FQDESV (reference sequence). Here the CDR3 DNA reads TGTGCCAGCAGCTTAGAAGGGACAGTAGATACGCAGTATTTT. Protein: CASSLEGTVDTQYF.

The chain uses TRBV28 and TRBJ2-1, with 8 positions matching TRBD1. The CDR3 spans 13 residues. CDR1 and CDR2 from the germline V gene are MDHEN and SYDVKM. The ends lost 4 bases at V and 8 bases at J; junction bases unmatched: 4. CDR3 DNA sequence: TGTGCCAGCAGTTCGGAACAGGGGGATGAGCAGTTCTTC. This gives the protein CASSSEQGDEQFF.

The V call is TRBV15, the J call TRBJ1-4, with D tentatively TRBD1 (6 bases). V was pared by 3 bases and J by 16 bases, with 15 bases between. The germline V gene encodes CDR1 LNHNV and CDR2 YYDKDF (reference sequence). This CDR3 is built from 12 residues. Here the CDR3 reads CATSSATGWQFF. The CDR3 DNA reads TGTGCCACCAGCAGCGCTACAGGGTGGCAGTTTTTT.

The genes are TRBV6-7 and TRBJ2-1; TRBD2 agrees at 9 bases. TRBV6-7 is an open reading frame whose function is uncertain. This CDR3 is 17 amino acids long. V was clipped by 6 bases and J by 0 bases; unmatched bases: 9. The CDR3 here is CASSQREDGSSYNEQFF. The CDR3 DNA sequence: TGTGCCAGCAGCCAGCGGGAGGACGGGAGCTCCTACAATGAGCAGTTCTTC.